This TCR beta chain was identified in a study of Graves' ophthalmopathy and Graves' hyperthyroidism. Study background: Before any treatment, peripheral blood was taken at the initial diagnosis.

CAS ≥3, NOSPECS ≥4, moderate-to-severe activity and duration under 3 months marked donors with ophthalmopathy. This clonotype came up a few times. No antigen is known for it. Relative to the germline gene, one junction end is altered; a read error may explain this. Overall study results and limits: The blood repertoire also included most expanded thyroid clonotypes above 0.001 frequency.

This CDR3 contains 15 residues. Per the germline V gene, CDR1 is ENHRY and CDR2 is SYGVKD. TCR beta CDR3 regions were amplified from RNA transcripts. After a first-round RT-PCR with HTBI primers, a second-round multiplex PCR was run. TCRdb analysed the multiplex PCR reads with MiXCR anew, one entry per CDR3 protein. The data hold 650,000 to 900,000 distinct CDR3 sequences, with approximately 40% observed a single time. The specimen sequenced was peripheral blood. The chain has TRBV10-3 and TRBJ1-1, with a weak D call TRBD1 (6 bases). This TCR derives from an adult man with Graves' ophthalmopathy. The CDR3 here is CASSYRDPRDTEAFF. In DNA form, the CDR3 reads TGTGCCAGCAGTTACAGGGACCCTCGGGACACTGAAGCTTTCTTT.